This TCR beta chain stems from a study of T cell clonotyping in hematopoietic cell transplantation. Details on this clone: Its target is not known.

Assay: immunoSEQ multiplex PCR; the TCRdb copy retains only in-frame clones and omits some. The sample yields 6,000 or so clones, roughly 80% seen once. Study-wide findings and caveats: Recipient TCR diversity dropped after transplant; expanded clonotypes rose from day 30 to 180.

This CDR3 comprises 15 residues. The germline gives CDR1 SGHTA, CDR2 FQGTGA. V trimming: 1 base; J trimming: 4 bases; junction bases outside the gene matches: 5. The source material was peripheral blood mononuclear cells, sampled 180 days after allogeneic stem cell transplant. The sequence was collected from a male patient in his seventies who had an allogeneic stem cell transplant from an unrelated donor, so T cells may come from the graft donor. Some clones in this sample may be carry-over from other donors' samples. The V call is TRBV7-3, the J call TRBJ2-5; 8 bases map to TRBD2. Here the CDR3 reads CASSLNGLAGETQYF. CDR3 bases: TGTGCCAGCAGCTTAAACGGCCTAGCGGGAGAGACCCAGTACTTC.